This T cell receptor beta chain was sequenced during a study of sequential checkpoint blockade in melanoma. CDR1 and CDR2 from the germline V gene are LNHDA and SQIVND (reference sequence). The CDR3 consists of 17 residues. The junction had 5 bases not matched to a gene; V was cut back by 4 bases and J by 2 bases. Sample treatment: randomized to nivolumab then ipilimumab (arm A) or the reverse (arm B). DNA-damaging chemotherapy had not been given to any patient beforehand. PBMC sorting kept live CD3+CD8+ cells without CD19 or CD56. The count of this clone is one. Clones were read by immunoSEQ multiplex PCR, and TCRdb kept only the in-frame ones, dropping some. The sample contains roughly 34,000 clones, approximately 86% of which appear only once.

The J gene is TRBJ2-1, the V gene TRBV19, with 13 bases identical to TRBD2. The material sequenced was CD8+ T cells sorted from blood (inferred from file names), taken from a patient given nivolumab and ipilimumab in sequence. The TCR originated in a human donor with melanoma. The CDR3 region is CASSKGLAGRPYNEQFF. For the CDR3, the DNA is TGTGCCAGTAGTAAGGGACTAGCGGGACGTCCCTACAATGAGCAGTTCTTC.